A single TCR beta chain is shown here with its context. Its cognate antigen is unknown. CDR1 is KGHSH and CDR2 is LQKENI in the germline V gene. This CDR3 has 13 amino acids. V shed 6 bases and J shed 0 bases, with 6 bases lying between them. The record originates from a study of T cells in localized non-small cell lung cancer. Study outcomes and limitations: The greatest T cell clonality was found in uninvolved adjacent lung (higher than in tumor).

Using immunoSEQ multiplex PCR, the repertoire was profiled, and TCRdb retains in-frame clones only, with some absent. The sample includes about 59,000 clones, approximately 89% of them seen just once. V and J are TRBV18 and TRBJ1-3; D is unresolved. The sequence was obtained from a man between 40 and 70 years old with stage I lung adenocarcinoma. The sample here was peripheral blood, taken before any cancer treatment. For the CDR3, the DNA is TGTGCCAGCTCTGGTAGCTCTGGAAACACCATATATTTT. Protein sequence: CASSGSSGNTIYF.